The 9 T cell receptor beta chains below come from one sample, sequenced in a study of blood T cells in healthy people across ages. Primed by a sample-barcoded 5' primer and a J-beta primer mix, a second PCR proceeded for 7 to 11 cycles. TCRdb analysed the 5' RACE reads with MiXCR anew, one entry per CDR3 protein. The table records about 780,000 distinct CDR3 sequences, around 45% of them present only once. The sample was blood. These receptors all come from a man older than 75 in good health.

V gene TRBV5-1 combines with J gene TRBJ2-2, with D maybe TRBD1 (5 bases). V was clipped by 0 bases and J by 1 base, with 10 bases between them. The CDR3 is made up of 16 amino acids. Germline CDR1 is SGHRS and CDR2 is YFSETQ. The CDR3 DNA reads TGCGCCAGCAGCTTGGGATTGGGGCAGAACACCGGGGAGCTGTTTTTT. Translation: CASSLGLGQNTGELFF. Together with reference TRBV5-1 and TRBJ2-2, the CDR3 gives the full variable domain: KAGVTQTPRYLIKTRGQQVTLSCSPISGHRSVSWYQQTPGQGLQFLFEYFSETQRNKGNFPGRFSGRQFSNSRSEMNVSTLELGDSALYLCASSLGLGQNTGELFFGEGSRLTVL.

In DNA, the CDR3 is TGCAGTGCTACGGCGGGAGTCAATGGCCAGTTCTTC. Protein product: CSATAGVNGQFF. The V and J genes are TRBV20-1 and TRBJ2-1; 7 bases match TRBD2. The CDR3 has 12 residues. The V gene's germline CDR1 is DFQATT and CDR2 SNEGSKA (reference sequence). Unmatched junction bases numbered 10, after V lost 4 bases and J lost 13 bases.

This chain uses TRBV6-2 or TRBV6-3 with TRBJ2-6; 9 nucleotides align to TRBD1. Unmatched junction bases numbered 11, after V lost 4 bases and J lost 4 bases. The germline gives CDR1 MNHEY, CDR2 SVGEGT. The CDR3 is 18 amino acids. The CDR3 is CASSSPQGALSGANVLTF. In DNA form, the CDR3 reads TGTGCCAGCAGTTCCCCACAGGGGGCCTTGTCAGGGGCCAACGTCCTGACTTTC.

This clonotype was seen more than once but under ten times. This chain joins TRBV29-1 and TRBJ1-2; 11 positions match TRBD1. V trimming: 2 bases; J trimming: 3 bases; junction bases outside the gene matches: 2. The CDR3 sequence is 14 residues long. The germline V gene encodes CDR1 SQVTM and CDR2 ANQGSEA. The CDR3 reads CSVERTGGDYGYTF. CDR3 nucleotides: TGCAGCGTTGAAAGGACAGGGGGCGACTATGGCTACACCTTC.

In DNA, the CDR3 is TGCAGTGGATCCAATTCAAGAGAGACCCAGTACTTC. Translating gives CSGSNSRETQYF. The chain recombines TRBV20-1 with TRBJ2-7; D call uncertain. The end of the DNA is better explained by TRBJ2-5, so the J call may be wrong. Per germline, CDR1 DFQATT and CDR2 SNEGSKA (reference sequence). The CDR3 length is 12 residues.

The chain carries TRBV6-6 and TRBJ2-2; D gene unclear. Germline values: CDR1 MNHNY, CDR2 SVGAGI (reference sequence). Trimming cost V 2 bases and J 3 bases, with 4 bases left between them. The CDR3 runs 13 residues. The CDR3 sequence: CASSYIDTGELFF. The CDR3, as DNA: TGTGCCAGCAGTTACATTGACACCGGGGAGCTGTTTTTT.

The V gene is TRBV28, the J gene TRBJ1-2; no definite D call. Trimming shortened V by 7 bases and J by 7 bases, and 22 bases separated the two germline ends. The length of the CDR3 is 15 residues. CDR1 is MDHEN and CDR2 is SYDVKM in the germline V gene. CDR3 amino acids: CASTPHSLIKAGYTF. The CDR3 DNA reads as TGTGCCAGCACCCCCCATTCCCTCATAAAGGCTGGCTACACCTTC.

DNA for the CDR3: TGTGCCTGGATATCCGGGACAGGCCTAAGTAACGGGGAGCTGTTTTTT. Amino acid sequence: CAWISGTGLSNGELFF. This chain links TRBV30 with TRBJ2-2, with TRBD1 matching 8 bases. There are 16 residues in the CDR3. Trimming removed 4 bases from V and 7 bases from J; junction bases left unmatched: 14. Germline CDR1 reads GTSNPN; CDR2 reads SVGIG (reference sequence).

V is TRBV7-2 and J is TRBJ2-5; unclear D gene. Germline loops: CDR1 SGHTA, CDR2 FQGNSA. V was clipped by 2 bases and J by 5 bases, with 12 bases between them. The CDR3 runs 14 residues. The DNA for the CDR3 is TGTGCCAGCAGCTTATCCATCGTCGGGGAGACCCAGTACTTC. It specifies CASSLSIVGETQYF.